The table lists the clone carrying this T cell receptor (beta chain) with many counts. TCRdb recomputed calls from the 5' RACE reads with MiXCR, one row per CDR3 protein. The sample consists of roughly 260,000 distinct CDR3 sequences, 7% to 8.5% of them appearing once. CDR1 and CDR2 from the germline V gene are KGHDR and SFDVKD. V lost 5 bases and J 3 bases, leaving 9 bases between the germline ends. The CDR3 covers 13 residues. The data belong to a study of identical twins. This sample also appeared in a second study, on yellow fever vaccine responses in identical twins. From that study: Twins' vaccine T cell responses were reported to seem partly convergent and partly personalized.

The sample consisted of CD8+ T cells sorted from blood. This sequence joins TRBV24-1 and TRBJ1-2; unclear D gene. The sequence was obtained from a woman between 18 and 29 years old in good health. The chain's CDR3 is CATSGKDYYGYTF. CDR3 bases: TGTGCCACCAGTGGGAAAGACTACTATGGCTACACCTTC.